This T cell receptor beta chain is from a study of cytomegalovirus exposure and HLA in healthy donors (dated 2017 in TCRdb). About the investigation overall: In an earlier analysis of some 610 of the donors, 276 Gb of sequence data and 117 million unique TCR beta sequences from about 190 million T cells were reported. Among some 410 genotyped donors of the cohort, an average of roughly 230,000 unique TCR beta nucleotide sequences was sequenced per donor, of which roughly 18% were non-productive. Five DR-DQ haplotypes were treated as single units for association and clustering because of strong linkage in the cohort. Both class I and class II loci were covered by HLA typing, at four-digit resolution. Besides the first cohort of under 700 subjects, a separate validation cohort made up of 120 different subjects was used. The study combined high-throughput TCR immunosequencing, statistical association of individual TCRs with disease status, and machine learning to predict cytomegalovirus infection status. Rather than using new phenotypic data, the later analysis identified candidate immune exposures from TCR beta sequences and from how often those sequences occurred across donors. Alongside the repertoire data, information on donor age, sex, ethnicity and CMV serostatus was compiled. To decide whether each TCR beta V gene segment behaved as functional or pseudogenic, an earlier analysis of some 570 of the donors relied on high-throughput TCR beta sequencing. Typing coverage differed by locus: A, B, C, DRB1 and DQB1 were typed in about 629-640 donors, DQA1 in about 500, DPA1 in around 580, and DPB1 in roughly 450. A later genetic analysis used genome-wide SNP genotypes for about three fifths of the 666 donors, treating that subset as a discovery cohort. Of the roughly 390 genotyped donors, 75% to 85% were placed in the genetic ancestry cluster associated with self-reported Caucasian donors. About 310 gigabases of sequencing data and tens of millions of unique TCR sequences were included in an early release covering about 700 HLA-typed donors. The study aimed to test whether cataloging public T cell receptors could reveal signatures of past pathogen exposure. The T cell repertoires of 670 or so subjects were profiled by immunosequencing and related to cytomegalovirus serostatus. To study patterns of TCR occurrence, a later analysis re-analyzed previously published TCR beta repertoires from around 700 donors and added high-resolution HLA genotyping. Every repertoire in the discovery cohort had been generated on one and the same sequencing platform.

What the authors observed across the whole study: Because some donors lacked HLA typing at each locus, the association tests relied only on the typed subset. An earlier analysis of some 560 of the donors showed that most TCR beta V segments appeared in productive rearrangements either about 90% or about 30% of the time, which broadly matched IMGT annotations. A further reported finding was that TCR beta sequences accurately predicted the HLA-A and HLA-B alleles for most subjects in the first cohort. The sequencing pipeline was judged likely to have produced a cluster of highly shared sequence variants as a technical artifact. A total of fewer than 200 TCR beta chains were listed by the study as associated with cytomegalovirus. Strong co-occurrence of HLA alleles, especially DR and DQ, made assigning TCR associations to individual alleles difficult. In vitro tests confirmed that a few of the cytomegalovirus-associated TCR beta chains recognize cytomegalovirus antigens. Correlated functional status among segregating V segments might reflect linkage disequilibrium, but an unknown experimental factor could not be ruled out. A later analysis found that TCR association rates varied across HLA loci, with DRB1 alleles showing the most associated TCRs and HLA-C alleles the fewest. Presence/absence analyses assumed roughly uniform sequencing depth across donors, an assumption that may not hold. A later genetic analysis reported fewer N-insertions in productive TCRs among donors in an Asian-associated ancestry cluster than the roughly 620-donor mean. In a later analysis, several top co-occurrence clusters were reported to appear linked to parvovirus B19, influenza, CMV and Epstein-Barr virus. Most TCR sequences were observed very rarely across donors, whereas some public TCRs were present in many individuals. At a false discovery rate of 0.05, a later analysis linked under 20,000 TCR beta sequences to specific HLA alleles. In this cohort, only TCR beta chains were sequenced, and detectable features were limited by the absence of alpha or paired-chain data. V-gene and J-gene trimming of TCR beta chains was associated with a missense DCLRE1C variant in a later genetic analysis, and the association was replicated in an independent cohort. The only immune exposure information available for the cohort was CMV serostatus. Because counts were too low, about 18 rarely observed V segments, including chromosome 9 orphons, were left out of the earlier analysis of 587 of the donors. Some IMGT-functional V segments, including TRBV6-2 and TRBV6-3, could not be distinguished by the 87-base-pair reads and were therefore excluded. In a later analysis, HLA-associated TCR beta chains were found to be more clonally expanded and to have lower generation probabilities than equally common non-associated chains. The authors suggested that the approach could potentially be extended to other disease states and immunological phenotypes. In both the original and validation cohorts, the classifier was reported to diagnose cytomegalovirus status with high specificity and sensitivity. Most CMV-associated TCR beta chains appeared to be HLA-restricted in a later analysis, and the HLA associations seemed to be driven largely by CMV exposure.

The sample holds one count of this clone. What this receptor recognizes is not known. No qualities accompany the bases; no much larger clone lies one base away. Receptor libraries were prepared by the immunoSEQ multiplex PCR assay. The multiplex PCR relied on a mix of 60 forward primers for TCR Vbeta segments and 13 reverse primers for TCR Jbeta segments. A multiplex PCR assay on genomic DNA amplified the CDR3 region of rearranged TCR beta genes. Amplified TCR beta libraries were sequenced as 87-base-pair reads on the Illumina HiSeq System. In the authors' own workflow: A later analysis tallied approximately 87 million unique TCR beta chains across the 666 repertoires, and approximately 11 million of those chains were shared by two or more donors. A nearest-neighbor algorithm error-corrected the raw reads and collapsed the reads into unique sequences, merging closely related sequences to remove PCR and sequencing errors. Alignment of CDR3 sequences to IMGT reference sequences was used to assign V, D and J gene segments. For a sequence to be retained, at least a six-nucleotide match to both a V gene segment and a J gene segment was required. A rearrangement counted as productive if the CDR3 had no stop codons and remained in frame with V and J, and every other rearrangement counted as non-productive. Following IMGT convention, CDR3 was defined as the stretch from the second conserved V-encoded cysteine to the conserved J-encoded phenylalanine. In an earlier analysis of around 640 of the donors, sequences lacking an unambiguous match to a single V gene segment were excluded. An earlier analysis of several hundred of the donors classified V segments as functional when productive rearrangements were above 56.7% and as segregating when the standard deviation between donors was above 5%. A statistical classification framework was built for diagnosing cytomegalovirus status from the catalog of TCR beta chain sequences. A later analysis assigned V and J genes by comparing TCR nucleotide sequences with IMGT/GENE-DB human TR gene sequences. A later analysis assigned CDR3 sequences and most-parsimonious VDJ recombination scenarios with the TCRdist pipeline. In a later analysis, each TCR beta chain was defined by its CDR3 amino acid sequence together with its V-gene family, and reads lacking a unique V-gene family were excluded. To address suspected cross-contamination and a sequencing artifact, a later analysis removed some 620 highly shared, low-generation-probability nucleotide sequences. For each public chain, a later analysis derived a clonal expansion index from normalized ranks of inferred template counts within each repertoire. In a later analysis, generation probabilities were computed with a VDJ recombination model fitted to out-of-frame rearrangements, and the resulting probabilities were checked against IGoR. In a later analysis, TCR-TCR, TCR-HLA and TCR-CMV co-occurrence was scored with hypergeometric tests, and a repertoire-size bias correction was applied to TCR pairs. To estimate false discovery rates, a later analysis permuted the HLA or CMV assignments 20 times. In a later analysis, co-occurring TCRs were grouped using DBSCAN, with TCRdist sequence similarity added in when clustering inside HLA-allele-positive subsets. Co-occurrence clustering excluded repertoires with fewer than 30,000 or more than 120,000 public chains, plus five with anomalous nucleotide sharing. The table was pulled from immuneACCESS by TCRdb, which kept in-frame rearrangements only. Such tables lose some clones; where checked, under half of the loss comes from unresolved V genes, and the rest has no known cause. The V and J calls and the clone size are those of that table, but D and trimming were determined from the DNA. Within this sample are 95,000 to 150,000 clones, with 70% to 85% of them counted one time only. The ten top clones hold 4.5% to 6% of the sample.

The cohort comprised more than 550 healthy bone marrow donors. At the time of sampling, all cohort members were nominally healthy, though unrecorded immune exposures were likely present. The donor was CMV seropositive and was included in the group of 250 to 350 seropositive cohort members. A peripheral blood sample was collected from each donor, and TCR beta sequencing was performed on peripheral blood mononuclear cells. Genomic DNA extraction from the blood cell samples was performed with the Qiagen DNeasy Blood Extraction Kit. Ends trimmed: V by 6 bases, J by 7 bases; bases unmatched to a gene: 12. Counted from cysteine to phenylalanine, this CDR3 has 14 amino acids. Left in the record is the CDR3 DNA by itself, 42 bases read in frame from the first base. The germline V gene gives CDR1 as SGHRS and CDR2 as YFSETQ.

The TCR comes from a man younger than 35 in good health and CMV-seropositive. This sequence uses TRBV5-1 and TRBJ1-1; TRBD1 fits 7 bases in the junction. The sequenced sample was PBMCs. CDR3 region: CASTESGQLNEAFF. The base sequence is TGCGCCAGCACCGAATCGGGACAGCTTAATGAAGCTTTCTTT. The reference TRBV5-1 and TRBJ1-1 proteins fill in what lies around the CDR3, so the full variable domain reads KAGVTQTPRYLIKTRGQQVTLSCSPISGHRSVSWYQQTPGQGLQFLFEYFSETQRNKGNFPGRFSGRQFSNSRSEMNVSTLELGDSALYLCASTESGQLNEAFFGQGTRLTVV.